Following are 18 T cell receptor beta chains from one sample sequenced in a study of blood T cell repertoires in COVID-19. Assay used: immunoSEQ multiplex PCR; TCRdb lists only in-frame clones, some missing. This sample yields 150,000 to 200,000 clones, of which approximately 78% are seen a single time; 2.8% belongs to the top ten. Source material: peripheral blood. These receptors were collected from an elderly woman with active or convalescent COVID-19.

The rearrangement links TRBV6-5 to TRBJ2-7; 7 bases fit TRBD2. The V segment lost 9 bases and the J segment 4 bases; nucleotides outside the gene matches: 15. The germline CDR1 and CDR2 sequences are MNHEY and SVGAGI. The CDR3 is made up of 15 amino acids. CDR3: CASPRWQGGEYEQYF. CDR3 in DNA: TGTGCCAGTCCCAGGTGGCAGGGAGGGGAGTACGAGCAGTACTTC.

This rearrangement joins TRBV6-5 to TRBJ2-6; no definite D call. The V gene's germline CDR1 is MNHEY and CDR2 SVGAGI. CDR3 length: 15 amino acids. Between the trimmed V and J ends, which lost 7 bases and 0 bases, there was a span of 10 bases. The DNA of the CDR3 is TGTGCCAGCACCCTGACACCCTCTGGGGCCAACGTCCTGACTTTC. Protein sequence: CASTLTPSGANVLTF.

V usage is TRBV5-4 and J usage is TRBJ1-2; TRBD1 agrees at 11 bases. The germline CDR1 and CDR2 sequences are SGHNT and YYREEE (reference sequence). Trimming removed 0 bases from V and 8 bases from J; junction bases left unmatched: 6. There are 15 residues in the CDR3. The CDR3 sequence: CASSLDRTGGAGYTF. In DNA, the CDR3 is TGTGCCAGCAGCTTGGACCGGACAGGGGGCGCAGGCTACACCTTC.

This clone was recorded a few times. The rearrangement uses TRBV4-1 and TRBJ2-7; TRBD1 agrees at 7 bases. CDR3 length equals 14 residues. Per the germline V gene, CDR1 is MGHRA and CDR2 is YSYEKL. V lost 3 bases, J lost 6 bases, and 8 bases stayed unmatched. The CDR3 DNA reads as TGCGCCAGCAGCCAGCGCAACAGGGGCGGCGAGCAGTACTTC. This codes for CASSQRNRGGEQYF.

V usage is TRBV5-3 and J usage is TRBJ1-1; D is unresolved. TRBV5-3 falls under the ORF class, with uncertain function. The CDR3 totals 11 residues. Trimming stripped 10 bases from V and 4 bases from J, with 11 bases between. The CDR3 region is CAPLLATEAFF. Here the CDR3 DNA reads TGTGCCCCGCTGTTGGCCACTGAAGCTTTCTTT.

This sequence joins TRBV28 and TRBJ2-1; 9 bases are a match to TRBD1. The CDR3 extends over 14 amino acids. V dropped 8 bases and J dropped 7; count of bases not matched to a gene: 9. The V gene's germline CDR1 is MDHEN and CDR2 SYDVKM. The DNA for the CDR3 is TGTGCCAGCGCTGAGGGACAGGGTATTAATGAGCAGTTCTTC. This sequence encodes CASAEGQGINEQFF.

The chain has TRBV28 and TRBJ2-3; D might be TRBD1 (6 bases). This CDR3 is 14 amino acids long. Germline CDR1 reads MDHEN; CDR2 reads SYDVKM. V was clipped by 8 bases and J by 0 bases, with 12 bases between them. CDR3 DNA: TGTGCCAGCGCGGACAGTGTTAGCACAGATACGCAGTATTTT. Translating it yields CASADSVSTDTQYF.

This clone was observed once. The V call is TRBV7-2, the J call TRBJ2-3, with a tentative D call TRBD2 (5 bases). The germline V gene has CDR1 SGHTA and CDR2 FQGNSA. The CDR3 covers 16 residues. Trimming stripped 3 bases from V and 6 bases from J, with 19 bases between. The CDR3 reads CASSFSVVWRGDTQYF. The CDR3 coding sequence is TGTGCCAGCAGCTTTTCGGTTGTATGGAGAGGGGATACGCAGTATTTT.

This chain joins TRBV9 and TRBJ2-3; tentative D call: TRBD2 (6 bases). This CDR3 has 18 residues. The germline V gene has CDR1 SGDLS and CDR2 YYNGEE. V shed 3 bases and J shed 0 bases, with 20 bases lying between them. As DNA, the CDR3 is TGTGCCAGCAGCGCTCCGCGTGGAGGGGCTCATAGCACAGATACGCAGTATTTT. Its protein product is CASSAPRGGAHSTDTQYF.

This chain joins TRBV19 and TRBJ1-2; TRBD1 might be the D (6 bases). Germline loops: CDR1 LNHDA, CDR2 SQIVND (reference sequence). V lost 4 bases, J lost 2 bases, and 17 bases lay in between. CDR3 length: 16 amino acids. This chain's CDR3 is CASSTAGTRKNYGYTF. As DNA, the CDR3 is TGTGCCAGTAGTACAGCAGGGACAAGGAAGAACTATGGCTACACCTTC.

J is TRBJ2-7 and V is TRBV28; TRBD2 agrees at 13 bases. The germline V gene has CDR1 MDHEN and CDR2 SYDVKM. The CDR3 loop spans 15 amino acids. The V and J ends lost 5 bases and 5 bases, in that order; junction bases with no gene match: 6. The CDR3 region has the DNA TGTGCCAGCAGTACGCAGGGGACTAGCGGGGACGAGCAGTACTTC. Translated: CASSTQGTSGDEQYF.

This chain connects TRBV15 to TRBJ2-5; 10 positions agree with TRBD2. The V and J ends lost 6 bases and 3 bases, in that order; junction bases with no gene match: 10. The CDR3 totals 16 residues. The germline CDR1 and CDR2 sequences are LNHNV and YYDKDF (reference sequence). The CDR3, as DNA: TGTGCCACCAGAGGTGGAGCGGGGGGGCAAGAAGAGACCCAGTACTTC. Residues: CATRGGAGGQEETQYF. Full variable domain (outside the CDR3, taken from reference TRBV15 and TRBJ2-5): DAMVIQNPRYQVTQFGKPVTLSCSQTLNHNVMYWYQQKSSQAPKLLFHYYDKDFNNEADTPDNFQSRRPNTSFCFLDIRSPGLGDTAMYLCATRGGAGGQEETQYFGPGTRLLVL.

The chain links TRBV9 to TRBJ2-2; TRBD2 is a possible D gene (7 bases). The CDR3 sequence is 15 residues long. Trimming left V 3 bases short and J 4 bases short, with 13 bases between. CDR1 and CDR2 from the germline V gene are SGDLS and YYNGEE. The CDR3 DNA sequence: TGTGCCAGCAGCGACGGGGGGCCCGGCACCGGGGAGCTGTTTTTT. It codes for CASSDGGPGTGELFF.

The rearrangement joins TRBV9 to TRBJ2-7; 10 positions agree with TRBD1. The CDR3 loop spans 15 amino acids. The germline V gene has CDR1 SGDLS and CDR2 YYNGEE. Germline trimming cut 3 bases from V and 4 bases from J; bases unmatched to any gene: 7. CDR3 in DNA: TGTGCCAGCAGCGCTTCGACAGGGGGCGAGTACGAGCAGTACTTC. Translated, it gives CASSASTGGEYEQYF.

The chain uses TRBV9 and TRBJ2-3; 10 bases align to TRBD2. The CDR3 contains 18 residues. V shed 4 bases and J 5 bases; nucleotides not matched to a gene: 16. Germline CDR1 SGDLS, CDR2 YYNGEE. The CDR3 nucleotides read TGTGCCAGCAGCCCGAGAGCCTTAGCGGGGGGTTATGTAGATACGCAGTATTTT. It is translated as CASSPRALAGGYVDTQYF.

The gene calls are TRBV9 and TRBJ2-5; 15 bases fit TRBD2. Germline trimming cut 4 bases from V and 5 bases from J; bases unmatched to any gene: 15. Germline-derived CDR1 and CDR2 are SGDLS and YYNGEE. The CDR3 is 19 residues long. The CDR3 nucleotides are TGTGCCAGCAGCCCGGGAACCGGGACTAGCGGGGGGCCGGGGGAGACCCAGTACTTC. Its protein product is CASSPGTGTSGGPGETQYF.

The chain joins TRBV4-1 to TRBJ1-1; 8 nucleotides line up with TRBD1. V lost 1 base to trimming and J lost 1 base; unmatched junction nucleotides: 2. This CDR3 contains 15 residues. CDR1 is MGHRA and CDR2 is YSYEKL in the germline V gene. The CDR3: CASSQGDRGNTEAFF. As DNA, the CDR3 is TGCGCCAGCAGCCAAGGTGACAGGGGGAACACTGAAGCTTTCTTT.

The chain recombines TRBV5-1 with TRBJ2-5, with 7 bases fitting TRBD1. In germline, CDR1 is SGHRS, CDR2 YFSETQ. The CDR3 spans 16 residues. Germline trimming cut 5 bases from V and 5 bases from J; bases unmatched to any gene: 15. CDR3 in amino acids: CASRPSTGPDSETQYF. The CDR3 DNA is TGCGCCAGCAGACCTTCGACAGGGCCCGATTCGGAGACCCAGTACTTC.